These T cell receptor beta chains were read from a single sample in a study of cytotoxic CD8 clonotypes in ibrutinib-treated CLL. Assay: immunoSEQ multiplex PCR; the TCRdb copy retains only in-frame clones and omits some. The sample has approximately 50,000 clones; 65% to 75% are singletons. This specimen consisted of PBMCs, obtained after 12 months of ibrutinib treatment. The receptors here all came from a human donor with chronic lymphocytic leukemia. Each CDR3 is given with its conserved first and last residue. Each record gives: J gene, clone size, V gene, D gene, CDR3 DNA, CDR3 protein. A D gene is named only where the DNA matches it firmly. The size entry is marked missing in some rows and otherwise reads once, few, many or a size class.

TRBJ1-1 | . | TRBV7-9 | TRBD1 | TGTGCCAGCAGCTCGACAGGGGTCAGAGAAGCTTTCTTT | CASSSTGVREAFF
TRBJ2-2 | . | TRBV14 | TRBD2 | TGTGCCAGCAGCCAATCAAGCTTACTAGCGGGAGGGACCGGGGAGCTGTTTTTT | CASSQSSLLAGGTGELFF
TRBJ2-7 | . | TRBV7-2 | . | TGTGCCAGCAGCTTAGACCGGAGCGGTTACGAGCAGTACTTC | CASSLDRSGYEQYF
TRBJ2-5 | . | TRBV6-5 | . | TGTGCCAGCAGCCTCCAAGAGACCCAGTACTTC | CASSLQETQYF
TRBJ2-7 | once | TRBV7-2 | . | TGTGCCAGCAGCTTCCCAGGCATCTACGAGCAGTACTTC | CASSFPGIYEQYF
TRBJ1-4 | . | TRBV11-2 | TRBD1 | TGTGCCAGCAGCTTAGGGCTGGGACAGACTAATGAAAAACTGTTTTTT | CASSLGLGQTNEKLFF
TRBJ2-2 | . | TRBV2 | . | TGTGCCAGCAGTGTTGAGACAGGCCCGGTCACCGGGGAGCTGTTTTTT | CASSVETGPVTGELFF
TRBJ2-3 | . | TRBV27 | . | TGTGCCAGCAGTTTAGCAGTGCGCACAGATACGCAGTATTTT | CASSLAVRTDTQYF
TRBJ1-5 | . | TRBV5-1 | . | TGCGCCAGCAGCCTTCGGACAGTATCAGGCCAAGTTGGGGACCAGCCCCAGCATTTT | CASSLRTVSGQVGDQPQHF
TRBJ2-6 | . | TRBV14 | . | TGTGCCAGCAGCCAAGCGATCCCCCAGTGGGACTCTGGGGCCAACGTCCTGACTTTC | CASSQAIPQWDSGANVLTF
TRBJ1-5 | few | TRBV7-8 | TRBD1 | TGTGCCAGCAGCCCCCGGGACAGGGTAGTTCAGCCCCAGCATTTT | CASSPRDRVVQPQHF
TRBJ2-7 | . | TRBV18 | . | TGTGCCAGCTCACCACCGGGACTCCCTAACCCCTACGAGCAGTACTTC | CASSPPGLPNPYEQYF
TRBJ2-5 | once | TRBV5-1 | . | TGCGCCAGCAGCTTGGGAGGGGTAGAGACCCAGTACTTC | CASSLGGVETQYF
TRBJ1-5 | . | TRBV5-1 | . | TGCGCCAGCAGCTTGGTGGCAGGGGTTCAGCCCCAGCATTTT | CASSLVAGVQPQHF
TRBJ2-1 | . | TRBV7-7 | TRBD2 | TGTGCTAGCAGCTTAGACCCGGGGGGAAGGGAGTTCTTC | CASSLDPGGREFF
TRBJ2-7 | . | TRBV7-2 | . | TGTGCCAGCAGCCCCAACTCCTACGAGCAGTACTTC | CASSPNSYEQYF
TRBJ2-5 | few | TRBV9 | TRBD1 | TGTGCCAGCAGCGGGGACAGGCGAGGAGAGACCCAGTACTTC | CASSGDRRGETQYF
TRBJ2-5 | . | TRBV28 | . | TGTGCCAGCAGTTTACCGAGCGGCAGCCAAGAGACCCAGTACTTC | CASSLPSGSQETQYF
TRBJ2-1 | . | TRBV15 | TRBD2 | TGTGCCACCAGCCCCGGGACTAGCAGCTACAATGAGCAGTTCTTC | CATSPGTSSYNEQFF
TRBJ2-3 | . | TRBV18 | . | TGTGCCAGCTCACCAAATGAGGTTACGCAGTATTTT | CASSPNEVTQYF
TRBJ1-1 | once | TRBV18 | . | TGTGCCAGCTCACTATCACAGGGCCGACAAGCTGAAGCTTTCTTT | CASSLSQGRQAEAFF
TRBJ2-3 | . | TRBV6-1 | TRBD1 | TGTGCCAGCAGTGAAGCGCCCCCCTCTACAGGGGGCAAGTCGTATTTT | CASSEAPPSTGGKSYF
TRBJ2-3 | large | TRBV28 | . | TGTGCCAGCAGTCCGTTCCCAGAGGAGACAGATACGCAGTATTTT | CASSPFPEETDTQYF
TRBJ1-4 | . | TRBV5-4 | TRBD1 | TGTGCCAGCAGCGCCCCGGGACAGGGACGGGAAAAACTGTTTTTT | CASSAPGQGREKLFF
TRBJ2-1 | few | TRBV9 | . | TGTGCCAGCAGCGCGCAGGACAATGAGCAGTTCTTC | CASSAQDNEQFF
TRBJ2-3 | . | TRBV7-3 | . | TGTGCCAGCAGCCCGGACCCAGCGGGCACAGATACGCAGTATTTT | CASSPDPAGTDTQYF
TRBJ2-2 | . | TRBV4-3 | . | TGCGCCAGCAGCCAATTGGCAGTTGCCAGGGTGAACACCGGGGAGCTGTTTTTT | CASSQLAVARVNTGELFF
TRBJ1-2 | few | TRBV5-4 | . | TGTGCCAGCAGCTTGGGCGGGGGGTTTGGCTACACCTTC | CASSLGGGFGYTF
TRBJ2-1 | . | TRBV27 | . | TGTGCCAGCAGCCAAGCAATAACAGGGATCTTGGTCAATGAGCAGTTCTTC | CASSQAITGILVNEQFF
TRBJ2-3 | . | TRBV27 | . | TGTGCCAGCAGTTTAGGGGGGGCTGGCACAGATACGCAGTATTTT | CASSLGGAGTDTQYF
TRBJ2-2 | many | TRBV30 | . | TGTGCCTGGAGGAGAGGGGGAAGGCCCACCGGGGAGCTGTTTTTT | CAWRRGGRPTGELFF
TRBJ2-7 | . | TRBV27 | TRBD2 | TGTGCCAGCAGTTCGCACCTCGGGGGGTCGGGACGCGTCTCCTACGAGCAGTACTTC | CASSSHLGGSGRVSYEQYF
TRBJ2-5 | medium-sized | TRBV20-1 | . | TGCAGTGGGGAAGAAGAGACCCAGTACTTC | CSGEEETQYF
TRBJ2-2 | . | TRBV5-1 | . | TGCGCCAGCAGCTTGGTTGTTGCCGGGGAGCTGTTTTTT | CASSLVVAGELFF
TRBJ2-3 | once | TRBV4-3 | . | TGCGCCAGCAGCCAAGGGGGTGACGTTCAAGATACGCAGTATTTT | CASSQGGDVQDTQYF
TRBJ2-5 | . | TRBV7-2 | . | TGTGCCAGCAGCTTAACTCTAGGAGAGACCCAGTACTTC | CASSLTLGETQYF
TRBJ2-4 | . | TRBV7-2 | TRBD2 | TGTGCCAGCAGCTTATACGCTAGCGGGTCCAACATTCAGTACTTC | CASSLYASGSNIQYF
TRBJ1-2 | . | TRBV28 | . | TGTGCCAGCAGTGTAGGATTCTATGGCTACACCTTC | CASSVGFYGYTF
TRBJ2-1 | . | TRBV7-8 | . | TGTGCCAGCAGCTTAGCGCAAGTATATCACTCCTACAATGAGCAGTTCTTC | CASSLAQVYHSYNEQFF
TRBJ1-1 | . | TRBV6-5 | TRBD1 | TGTGCCAGCAGTTACCGGGACAGGGGAACTGAAGCTTTCTTT | CASSYRDRGTEAFF
TRBJ1-5 | few | TRBV19 | . | TGTGCCAGTAGTATAGGTGGAAATACGGATCAGCCCCAGCATTTT | CASSIGGNTDQPQHF
TRBJ2-3 | . | TRBV30 | . | TGTGCCTGGAGTGTAAGAGGGGCATCCCAAGGTACGCAGTATTTT | CAWSVRGASQGTQYF
TRBJ2-7 | . | TRBV15 | . | TGTGCCACCAGCAGAGAGGGTGGGTCCGCCTACGAGCAGTACTTC | CATSREGGSAYEQYF
TRBJ2-7 | . | TRBV25-1 | TRBD1 | TGTGCCAGCAGTCGTAGGGGGCGACCCTACGAGCAGTACTTC | CASSRRGRPYEQYF
TRBJ2-7 | . | TRBV5-4 | . | TGTGCCAGCAGCTTACAGGGATACGAGCAGTACTTC | CASSLQGYEQYF
TRBJ2-7 | few | TRBV7-2 | TRBD2 | TGTGCCAGCGGGACTAGCGGGGCCTCCTACGAGCAGTACTTC | CASGTSGASYEQYF
TRBJ1-5 | . | TRBV6-5 | . | TGTGCCAGCAGCCCGAGATACAATCAGCCCCAGCATTTT | CASSPRYNQPQHF
TRBJ2-5 | . | TRBV2 | TRBD1 | TGTGCCAGCAGTGTCGGGGCAGGGGGAAAGACCCAGTACTTC | CASSVGAGGKTQYF
TRBJ2-7 | . | TRBV15 | . | TGTGCCACCAGCAGGGGCGGAAGCTCCTACGAGCAGTACTTC | CATSRGGSSYEQYF
TRBJ1-3 | . | TRBV6-5 | TRBD1 | TGTGCCAGCAGTTACTCGACAGGGGCTGGAAACACCATATATTTT | CASSYSTGAGNTIYF